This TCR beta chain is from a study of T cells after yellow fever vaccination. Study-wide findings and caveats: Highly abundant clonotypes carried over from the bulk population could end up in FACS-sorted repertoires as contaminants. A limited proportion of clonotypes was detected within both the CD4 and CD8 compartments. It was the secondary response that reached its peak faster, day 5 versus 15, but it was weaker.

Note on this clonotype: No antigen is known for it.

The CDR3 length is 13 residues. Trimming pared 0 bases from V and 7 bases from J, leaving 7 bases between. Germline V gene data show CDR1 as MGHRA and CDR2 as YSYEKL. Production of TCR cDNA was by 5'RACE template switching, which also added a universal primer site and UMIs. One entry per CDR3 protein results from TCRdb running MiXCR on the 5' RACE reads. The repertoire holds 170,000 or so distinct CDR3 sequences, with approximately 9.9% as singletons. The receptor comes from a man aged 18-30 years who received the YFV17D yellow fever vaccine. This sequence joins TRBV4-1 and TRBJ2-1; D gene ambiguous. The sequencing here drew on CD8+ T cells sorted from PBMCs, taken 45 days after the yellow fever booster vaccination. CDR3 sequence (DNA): TGCGCCAGCAGCCAAGAGTTGAGGAATGAGCAGTTCTTC. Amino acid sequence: CASSQELRNEQFF.